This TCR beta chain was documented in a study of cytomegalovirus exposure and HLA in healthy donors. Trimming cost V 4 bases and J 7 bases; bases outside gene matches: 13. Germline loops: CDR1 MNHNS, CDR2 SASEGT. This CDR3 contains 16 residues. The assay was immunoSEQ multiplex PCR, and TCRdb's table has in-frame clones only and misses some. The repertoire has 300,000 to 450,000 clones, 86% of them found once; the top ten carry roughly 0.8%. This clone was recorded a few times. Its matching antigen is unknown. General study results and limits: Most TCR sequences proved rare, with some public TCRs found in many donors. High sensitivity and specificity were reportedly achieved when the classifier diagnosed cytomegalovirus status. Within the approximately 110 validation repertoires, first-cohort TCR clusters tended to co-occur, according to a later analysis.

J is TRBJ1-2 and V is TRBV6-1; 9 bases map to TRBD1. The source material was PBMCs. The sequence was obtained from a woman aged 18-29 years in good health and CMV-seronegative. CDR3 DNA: TGTGCCAGCAGTGCCATGGGTCTACAGGGGGCAGGTGGCTACACCTTC. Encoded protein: CASSAMGLQGAGGYTF.